This TCR beta chain was observed in a study of STAT5B mutations in CD4+ large granular lymphocyte leukemia. On the study more broadly: The CDR3 'QG' motif was associated with a particular HLA allele among healthy donors.

Trimming pared 4 bases from V and 4 bases from J, leaving 11 bases between. The CDR3 totals 14 residues. Germline V CDR1 and CDR2: SGHTA, FQGNSA. Overall study findings and caveats: Top patient clones used TRBV06 genes more often: 8/27 versus 2/35 in controls.

This clone has just a few counts. Its antigen remains unknown. The survey-level immunoSEQ assay was used. Assay: immunoSEQ multiplex PCR; the TCRdb copy retains only in-frame clones and omits some. The sample has tens of thousands of clones, about 70% seen once. The sample consisted of CD4+ T cells from blood buffy coats. The TCR sequence derives from a human donor in good health. The chain carries TRBV7-2 and TRBJ1-5; the D gene is possibly TRBD1 (6 bases). The CDR3 DNA follows: TGTGCCAGCAGCTCCCTGCAGGGGAATCAGCCCCAGCATTTT. It encodes CASSSLQGNQPQHF.